These 26 T cell receptor beta chains were all obtained from the same sample, sequenced in a study of T cells in Graves' hyperthyroidism and ophthalmopathy. TCR beta CDR3 sequences were amplified from RNA transcripts. The TCR CDR3 was amplified in a first-round RT-PCR using the HTBI primer set. In TCRdb, the multiplex PCR reads were re-called with MiXCR into one record per CDR3 protein. The profile shows 550,000 to 650,000 distinct CDR3 sequences, 14% of them singletons. The sample consisted of blood. Receptors originate from a woman aged 40 to 49 with Graves' hyperthyroidism.

In this sample, this clonotype turned up many times. The genes are TRBV12-3 or TRBV12-4 and TRBJ1-2; the D is unclear. The CDR3 has 11 residues. Deletions cut 8 bases from V and 7 bases from J, with 11 bases between. The CDR3 sequence is CASGITGGYTF. The CDR3 nucleotides are TGTGCCAGCGGAATTACGGGTGGCTACACCTTC.

This clonotype came up a few times. A much bigger clone sits one base away, suggesting this may be a read error. Because it lacks the conserved phenylalanine or tryptophan at the end, this CDR3 is likely a read error. This chain uses TRBV18 with TRBJ2-7; TRBD1 matches 7 bases. With V trimmed by 3 bases and J by 1 base, 3 bases remained unmatched. The V gene's germline CDR1 is KGHSH and CDR2 LQKENI. This CDR3 is 14 amino acids long. The CDR3 coding sequence is TGTGCCAGCTCACCTAGGGACAGTTCCTACGAGCAGTACTTA. This encodes CASSPRDSSYEQYL.

This clonotype has at least ten counts. The V gene is TRBV12-3 or TRBV12-4, the J gene TRBJ1-6; possible D gene TRBD1, 5 bases. The V end was cut by 4 bases, the J end by 7 bases, with 17 bases between. This CDR3 is 16 amino acids long. CDR3 in DNA: TGTGCCAGCAGTTCCGACAGCTGGGCCGGCAATTCACCCCTCCACTTT. It is translated as CASSSDSWAGNSPLHF.

This clonotype was seen at least ten times. The CDR3 bases are TGTGCCAGCAGTTACTCCCCAAAAAAGACCACTGAAGCTTTCTTT. Residues: CASSYSPKKTTEAFF. The V gene is TRBV6-5, the J gene TRBJ1-1; D ambiguous. The germline V and J ends were trimmed by 0 bases and 4 bases, with 12 bases remaining between them. This CDR3 spans 15 amino acids. The germline V gene encodes CDR1 MNHEY and CDR2 SVGAGI.

This clonotype was detected ten times or more. The chain couples TRBV12-3 or TRBV12-4 to TRBJ2-1; perhaps TRBD1 as D (6 bases). CDR3 size: 16 residues. V dropped 4 bases and J dropped 4 bases, with 17 bases sitting between them. CDR3 residues: CASSSDRSYGYNEQFF. In DNA form, the CDR3 reads TGTGCCAGCAGTTCGGACAGATCGTATGGGTACAATGAGCAGTTCTTC.

Many counts were recorded for this clonotype. The rearrangement links TRBV20-1 to TRBJ1-4; no firm D call. Per germline, CDR1 DFQATT and CDR2 SNEGSKA (reference sequence). There are 14 residues in the CDR3. Trimming pared 2 bases from V and 0 bases from J, leaving 7 bases between. The CDR3 nucleotides read TGCAGTGCTAGAATCGGGACAACTAATGAAAAACTGTTTTTT. This encodes CSARIGTTNEKLFF.

Ten or more counts support this clonotype. CDR3 in amino acids: CASSKDGGSYEQYF. Written as DNA, the CDR3 is TGCGCCAGCAGCAAGGACGGAGGATCCTACGAGCAGTACTTC. This rearrangement joins TRBV5-1 to TRBJ2-7, with D perhaps matching TRBD2 (5 bases). CDR1 and CDR2 from the germline V gene are SGHRS and YFSETQ. V lost 4 bases to trimming and J lost 1 base, with 12 bases between them. The CDR3 loop spans 14 amino acids.

This clonotype appeared a few times. The CDR3: CASSGGTSRETQYF. The CDR3 nucleotides read TGTGCCAGCAGCGGAGGGACTAGCCGAGAGACCCAGTACTTC. The V and J genes are TRBV12-3 or TRBV12-4 and TRBJ2-5; 9 bases are shared with TRBD2. This CDR3 has 14 residues. The V segment lost 6 bases and the J segment 4 bases; nucleotides outside the gene matches: 6.

J is TRBJ2-7 and V is TRBV5-6; the match to TRBD2 covers 7 bases. The CDR3 length is 15 residues. Germline V gene data show CDR1 as SGHDT and CDR2 as YYEEEE. Trimming took 2 bases from V and 4 from J; bases not matched to a gene: 9. Here the CDR3 reads CASSLWGEGLYEQYF. The DNA for the CDR3 is TGTGCCAGCAGCTTATGGGGGGAGGGCCTGTACGAGCAGTACTTC.

In this sample, this clonotype turned up many times. The chain employs TRBV6-6 and TRBJ2-7, with TRBD2 identical over 12 bases. Germline V lookup: CDR1 MNHNY, CDR2 SVGAGI (reference sequence). The CDR3 loop spans 15 amino acids. Trimming at V came to 4 bases and at J to 7 bases, leaving 8 bases not matched to a gene. The CDR3 DNA follows: TGTGCCAGCAGTTCCGGACTAGCGGGGCAAAGGGAGCAGTACTTC. This gives the protein CASSSGLAGQREQYF.

The V call is TRBV6-2 or TRBV6-3, the J call TRBJ2-7; 7 nucleotides line up with TRBD1. With V trimmed by 4 bases and J by 4 bases, 7 bases remained unmatched. This CDR3 comprises 14 residues. CDR1 is MNHEY, CDR2 SVGEGT, per germline. In DNA form, the CDR3 reads TGTGCCAGCAGTTTCTTAGGGGGCCGGTACGAGCAGTACTTC. It yields the protein CASSFLGGRYEQYF.

This clonotype was seen once. A single base separates this from a much larger clone, so it may be a read error. No conserved phenylalanine or tryptophan ends this CDR3, so it is likely a read error. DNA for the CDR3: TGTGCCAGCAGTTCTATAGATACGCAGTATTCT. Translated: CASSSIDTQYS. The genes are TRBV28 and TRBJ2-3; unclear D gene. CDR1 is MDHEN and CDR2 is SYDVKM in the germline V gene. This CDR3 has 11 amino acids. V was pared by 4 bases and J by 5 bases, with 4 bases between.

The V gene is TRBV11-2, the J gene TRBJ2-3; D is possibly TRBD2 (6 bases). Germline V gene data show CDR1 as SGHAT and CDR2 as FQNNGV. CDR3 length equals 13 residues. The germline V and J ends were trimmed by 6 bases and 0 bases, with 7 bases remaining between them. The CDR3 reads CASRRESTDTQYF. DNA of the CDR3: TGTGCCAGCAGACGGGAGAGCACAGATACGCAGTATTTT.

This clonotype was seen ten or more times. V gene TRBV3-1 combines with J gene TRBJ2-3, with TRBD1 as a possible D gene (5 bases). Germline assignment: CDR1 LGHDT and CDR2 YNNKEL (reference sequence). This CDR3 spans 14 amino acids. Between the trimmed V and J ends, which lost 6 bases and 2 bases, there was a span of 12 bases. CDR3 bases: TGTGCCAGCAGTACCGCAGGGCCCACAGATACGCAGTATTTT. Translated, it gives CASSTAGPTDTQYF.

This clonotype came up many times. V gene TRBV7-3 combines with J gene TRBJ2-1; weak D call: TRBD2 (6 bases). Germline V lookup: CDR1 SGHTA, CDR2 FQGTGA. The CDR3 is 16 amino acids. V lost 2 bases, J lost 6 bases, and 17 bases lay in between. CDR3 sequence reads: CASSLRSTGVLNEQFF. CDR3 bases: TGTGCCAGCAGCTTACGAAGCACGGGAGTTCTCAATGAGCAGTTCTTC.

This clonotype occurred many times. The V and J genes are TRBV12-3 or TRBV12-4 and TRBJ2-7, with a possible D match to TRBD2 (7 bases). This CDR3 is built from 16 residues. V gave up 6 bases and J gave up 5 bases, with 23 bases separating them. The CDR3 DNA follows: TGTGCCAGCAGCCCTGTGGGGGGGCCGCCGACCAACGAGCAGTACTTC. Its protein product is CASSPVGGPPTNEQYF.

This clonotype occurred many times. This sequence joins TRBV7-3 and TRBJ1-2, with D unresolved. CDR1 and CDR2 from the germline V gene are SGHTA and FQGTGA. This CDR3 comprises 15 residues. The ends were cut back, 1 base at V and 1 base at J, with 10 bases in the middle. CDR3: CASSLNGRSNYGYTF. In DNA, the CDR3 is TGTGCCAGCAGCTTAAACGGCAGGAGTAACTATGGCTACACCTTC. Using reference TRBV7-3 and TRBJ1-2 for the parts outside the CDR3, the full variable domain is GAGVSQTPSNKVTEKGKYVELRCDPISGHTALYWYRQSLGQGPEFLIYFQGTGAADDSGLPNDRFFAVRPEGSVSTLKIQRTERGDSAVYLCASSLNGRSNYGYTFGSGTRLTVV.

Worth noting for this clonotype: One base away lies a much larger clone, so this may be a sequencing read error. V gene TRBV20-1 combines with J gene TRBJ2-7; perhaps TRBD2 as D (7 bases). The J call is doubtful: the DNA matches TRBJ2-1 better. Germline-derived CDR1 and CDR2 are DFQATT and SNEGSKA (reference sequence). There are 14 residues in the CDR3. CDR3 nucleotides: TGCAGTGCTAGATTGGGGGGGCAACTCTACGAGCAGTTCTTC. Residues: CSARLGGQLYEQFF.

This clonotype has a count of ten or more. V usage is TRBV7-9 and J usage is TRBJ1-5; D gene uncertain. V lost 1 base and J lost 1, with 5 bases in between. CDR1 is SEHNR, CDR2 FQNEAQ, per germline (reference sequence). The CDR3 has 14 amino acids. The CDR3 sequence is CASSLEESNQPQHF. CDR3 bases: TGTGCCAGCAGCTTAGAGGAAAGCAATCAGCCCCAGCATTTT.

This clonotype came up many times. The chain recombines TRBV5-4 with TRBJ2-3; 14 nucleotides agree with TRBD2. The CDR3 runs to 16 residues. J was trimmed by 8 bases and V by 4 bases; bases with no gene match: 9. Per germline, CDR1 SGHNT and CDR2 YYREEE (reference sequence). CDR3 DNA sequence: TGTGCCAGCAGCACCGGGACTAGCGGGAGTGGAGCTACGCAGTATTTT. This translates into CASSTGTSGSGATQYF.

This clonotype was detected ten times or more. The chain recombines TRBV7-3 with TRBJ2-1, with D possibly TRBD1 on 5 matching bases. Germline assignment: CDR1 SGHTA and CDR2 FQGTGA. The CDR3 has 13 residues. V was clipped by 2 bases and J by 4 bases, with 6 bases between them. The CDR3 DNA sequence: TGTGCCAGCAGCTTATCAGGGTACAATGAGCAGTTCTTC. This codes for CASSLSGYNEQFF.

The genes are TRBV5-1 and TRBJ2-3, with 7 positions matching TRBD2. This CDR3 contains 15 residues. Trimming took 6 bases from V and 2 from J; bases not matched to a gene: 9. The germline V gene encodes CDR1 SGHRS and CDR2 YFSETQ. The CDR3, as DNA: TGCGCCAGCACCCGGGGGGAGTTACCCACAGATACGCAGTATTTT. Translating gives CASTRGELPTDTQYF.

The chain links TRBV13 to TRBJ1-1; 8 bases line up with TRBD1. The V gene's germline CDR1 is PRHDT and CDR2 FYEKMQ (reference sequence). The CDR3 runs to 13 residues. The ends lost 5 bases at V and 4 bases at J; junction bases unmatched: 3. For the CDR3, the DNA is TGTGCCAGCAGCAACGACAGGGGCACTGAAGCTTTCTTT. This sequence encodes CASSNDRGTEAFF.

This clonotype showed up many times. J is TRBJ2-1 and V is TRBV7-9; 9 bases are a match to TRBD2. From germline, CDR1 is SEHNR and CDR2 FQNEAQ (reference sequence). This CDR3 contains 14 residues. V lost 2 bases and J lost 6; bases outside the gene matches: 2. This CDR3 reads CASSLSGRPNEQFF. The CDR3 DNA reads TGTGCCAGCAGCTTAAGCGGGAGGCCCAATGAGCAGTTCTTC.

Points on this clonotype: One end of the junction fails to match germline, which may point to a read error. J is TRBJ2-1 and V is TRBV19; TRBD2 matches 11 bases. The germline CDR1 and CDR2 sequences are LNHDA and SQIVND (reference sequence). The CDR3 length is 13 residues. DNA for the CDR3: TGTGCCAGCAGGACTAGCGGGTCCCCTGAGCAGTTCTTT. Encoded protein: CASRTSGSPEQFF.

This clonotype was detected many times. This chain uses TRBV28 with TRBJ2-3; tentatively, D is TRBD1 (6 bases). Per germline, CDR1 MDHEN and CDR2 SYDVKM. The CDR3 contains 14 residues. V shed 10 bases and J shed 1 base, with 15 bases lying between them. In DNA form, the CDR3 reads TGTGCCAACAGACCGGGACACCGCACAGATACGCAGTATTTT. This encodes CANRPGHRTDTQYF.